The next 17 T cell receptor beta chains were all read from a single sample in a study of cytomegalovirus exposure and HLA in healthy donors. The PCR contained 60 Vbeta and 13 Jbeta primers. Data came from immunoSEQ multiplex PCR; TCRdb stores just in-frame clones and leaves some out. The sample carries 130,000 or so clones, 75% to 90% recorded once. Sequencing was done on a sample of PBMCs. All receptors derive from a man aged 35 to 55 in good health and CMV-seronegative.

CDR3 sequence reads: CASSTTVSGNTIYF. The DNA of the CDR3 is TGTGCCAGCAGCACGACAGTCTCTGGAAACACCATATATTTT. This chain connects TRBV7-2 to TRBJ1-3; a weak D match, TRBD1 (5 bases). Trimming pared 5 bases from V and 0 bases from J, leaving 8 bases between. Germline CDR1 and CDR2: SGHTA and FQGNSA. This CDR3 has 14 residues.

This chain connects TRBV18 to TRBJ2-5; possibly TRBD2 for D (6 bases). V was trimmed by 3 bases and J by 3 bases, leaving 8 bases between them. Germline V gene lookup returns CDR1 KGHSH and CDR2 LQKENI. CDR3 length: 13 residues. CDR3 loop: CASSPSGEETQYF. CDR3 DNA sequence: TGTGCCAGCTCACCGTCGGGGGAAGAGACCCAGTACTTC.

This clone has a single count. The chain links TRBV28 to TRBJ2-7; maybe TRBD2 (5 bases). The CDR3 extends over 15 amino acids. Deletions cut 0 bases from V and 0 bases from J, with 9 bases between. CDR1 is MDHEN and CDR2 is SYDVKM in the germline V gene. DNA for the CDR3: TGTGCCAGCAGTTTATGGGGAGTTCCCTCCTACGAGCAGTACTTC. It encodes CASSLWGVPSYEQYF.

About this clone: Relative to the germline gene, one junction end is altered; a read error may explain this. V is TRBV7-9 and J is TRBJ1-1; no reliable D call. Germline V gene lookup returns CDR1 SEHNR and CDR2 FQNEAQ (reference sequence). This CDR3 contains 11 residues. CDR3 DNA sequence: TGTTCCAGCAGCTTCAGCACTGAAGCTTTCTTT. This translates into CSSSFSTEAFF.

The V gene is TRBV9, the J gene TRBJ2-7; 9 bases are a match to TRBD1. V gave up 4 bases and J gave up 6 bases; unmatched junction bases: 11. The CDR3 loop spans 15 amino acids. Germline CDR1 and CDR2: SGDLS and YYNGEE. The CDR3 region is CASSPRVGTGSEQYF. The CDR3 nucleotides are TGTGCCAGCAGCCCCCGGGTTGGGACAGGGAGCGAGCAGTACTTC.

On this clone: The germline gene is not matched at one end of the junction; a read error may be the cause. The chain is built from TRBV7-9 and TRBJ1-2, with D maybe TRBD1 (6 bases). The V gene's germline CDR1 is SEHNR and CDR2 FQNEAQ (reference sequence). The CDR3 extends over 14 amino acids. CDR3 bases: TGTTCCAGCAGCTTAACAGGGTACGACTATGGCTACACCTTC. Amino acid sequence: CSSSLTGYDYGYTF.

The CDR3 sequence: CASSSRDSYTEAFF. The CDR3 DNA reads TGTGCCAGCAGTTCTAGGGACAGTTACACTGAAGCTTTCTTT. The chain combines TRBV6-6 with TRBJ1-1; 7 nucleotides agree with TRBD1. There are 14 residues in the CDR3. Germline loops: CDR1 MNHNY, CDR2 SVGAGI (reference sequence). V gave up 4 bases and J gave up 3 bases; unmatched junction bases: 5.

The rearrangement links TRBV6-5 to TRBJ1-5, with D possibly TRBD1 on 6 matching bases. The CDR3 extends over 15 amino acids. Per the germline V gene, CDR1 is MNHEY and CDR2 is SVGAGI. Between the trimmed V and J ends, which lost 5 bases and 2 bases, there was a span of 13 bases. The CDR3 bases are TGTGCCAGCAGTGTGGACAGTCATGGCAATCAGCCCCAGCATTTT. Translation: CASSVDSHGNQPQHF.

This clone has just one count. The V and J genes are TRBV18 and TRBJ2-6; perhaps TRBD1 as D (6 bases). Germline V gene lookup returns CDR1 KGHSH and CDR2 LQKENI. The CDR3 runs to 17 residues. The V and J ends lost 3 bases and 2 bases respectively, with 14 bases between them. CDR3: CASSPWAGDAGANVLTF. Written as DNA, the CDR3 is TGTGCCAGCTCACCTTGGGCAGGGGACGCTGGGGCCAACGTCCTGACTTTC.

The V call is TRBV6-5, the J call TRBJ2-1, with D uncertain. V dropped 3 bases and J dropped 4 bases, with 10 bases sitting between them. The CDR3 is made up of 14 amino acids. Germline CDR1 reads MNHEY; CDR2 reads SVGAGI. In nucleotides, the CDR3 is TGTGCCAGCAGTTATCCGGGTGGATACAATGAGCAGTTCTTC. As protein: CASSYPGGYNEQFF.

A word on this clone: Other DNA sequences of this sample code for an identical CDR3. CDR3 coding DNA: TGTGCCAGTAGTGAACAGGGTAATCAGCCCCAGCATTTT. This gives the protein CASSEQGNQPQHF. The chain combines TRBV19 with TRBJ1-5; a weak D match, TRBD1 (6 bases). Germline loops: CDR1 LNHDA, CDR2 SQIVND (reference sequence). V lost 5 bases to trimming and J lost 4 bases, with 9 bases between them. The CDR3 totals 13 residues.

V gene TRBV28 combines with J gene TRBJ2-4; a possible D gene is TRBD1 (6 bases). V shed 3 bases and J shed 4 bases, with 13 bases lying between them. The CDR3 contains 15 residues. The V gene's germline CDR1 is MDHEN and CDR2 SYDVKM. CDR3 nucleotides: TGTGCCAGCAGTTTCCTGACAGGAACTAAAAACATTCAGTACTTC. Protein sequence: CASSFLTGTKNIQYF.

The chain recombines TRBV27 with TRBJ2-3, with D unresolved. V shed 4 bases and J shed 5 bases, with 16 bases lying between them. Germline V lookup: CDR1 MNHEY, CDR2 SMNVEV (reference sequence). This CDR3 has 15 residues. CDR3 nucleotides: TGTGCCAGCAGTTACCGGCTCCGAGGAATAGATACGCAGTATTTT. This encodes CASSYRLRGIDTQYF.

The gene calls are TRBV6-5 and TRBJ1-5; possible D gene TRBD1, 6 bases. The CDR3 is 14 amino acids. CDR1 and CDR2 from the germline V gene are MNHEY and SVGAGI. Trimming cost V 5 bases and J 3 bases, with 11 bases left between them. This CDR3 reads CASSTGQYNQPQHF. Written as DNA, the CDR3 is TGTGCCAGCAGTACTGGACAGTACAATCAGCCCCAGCATTTT.

The chain links TRBV28 to TRBJ1-5; 9 bases are a match to TRBD1. The CDR3 is 16 amino acids. The ends lost 1 base at V and 5 bases at J; junction bases unmatched: 6. Germline V gene data show CDR1 as MDHEN and CDR2 as SYDVKM. CDR3 amino acids: CASSLSSTGGYQPQHF. The CDR3 DNA reads TGTGCCAGCAGTTTATCATCGACAGGGGGTTATCAGCCCCAGCATTTT.

The CDR3 reads CASSFIGGLNSGNTIYF. The CDR3 nucleotides are TGTGCCAGTAGTTTTATCGGTGGGCTGAACTCTGGAAACACCATATATTTT. The chain is built from TRBV19 and TRBJ1-3; D not resolved. V was clipped by 5 bases and J by 0 bases, with 17 bases between them. Germline lookup yields CDR1 LNHDA and CDR2 SQIVND (reference sequence). The CDR3 extends over 17 amino acids.

The chain uses TRBV19 and TRBJ2-7, with TRBD2 identical over 7 bases. The V segment lost 6 bases and the J segment 6 bases; nucleotides outside the gene matches: 8. The germline V gene encodes CDR1 LNHDA and CDR2 SQIVND (reference sequence). CDR3 length: 13 residues. DNA of the CDR3: TGTGCCAGTAGGATGGCAGGGAGGGGCGAGCAGTACTTC. Translating it yields CASRMAGRGEQYF.